This T cell receptor beta chain appears in the sequencing data of a study of human T cells and chemical hapten exposure. Study-wide findings and caveats: Expanded TCRs clustered into significantly more large CDR3 similarity groups than controls, the analysis revealed.

One entry per CDR3 protein results from TCRdb running MiXCR on the RACE reads. The sample yields roughly 69,000 distinct CDR3 sequences, 10% seen once. Described time point: patch test 2, 6 weeks after DPC sensitization. As for treatment: therapeutic diphenylcyclopropenone sensitization with weekly scalp DPC. Comments on this clonotype: Antigen specificity is unknown.

Sequences were derived from whole blood, sampled in connection with sensitization to the hapten diphenylcyclopropenone (DPC). The TCR originated in a woman in her 50s with alopecia areata. Some clones in this sample may be carry-over from other donors' samples.

The CDR3 here is CASSLAVLSNQPQHF. The CDR3 DNA reads as TGTGCCAGCAGCTTGGCCGTACTTTCTAATCAGCCCCAGCATTTT. The chain joins TRBV5-5 to TRBJ1-5; no definite D call. Germline values: CDR1 SGHKS, CDR2 YYEKEE (reference sequence). The CDR3 is 15 amino acids. Trimming removed 0 bases from V and 4 bases from J, with 11 bases in between.